This entry describes one T cell receptor (beta chain). Its antigen is unidentified. This sample is part of a study of CD8 T cells in ankylosing spondylitis. V dropped 3 bases and J dropped 1 base, with 10 bases sitting between them. The CDR3 is 14 residues long. The germline V gene encodes CDR1 DFQATT and CDR2 SNEGSKA (reference sequence). Findings and caveats of the study: The clones that were linked to disease were reported to be significantly enriched in matched synovial fluid samples from ankylosing spondylitis patients. It appeared that ankylosing spondylitis blood was characterized by a TCR beta motif of about eight highly homologous variants.

Each CDR3 protein gets one entry after TCRdb re-called the 5' RACE reads with MiXCR. In the table there are hundreds of thousands of distinct CDR3 sequences, 32% of which are singletons. The clonotype was recovered from a male donor with ankylosing spondylitis or in good health (not recorded which). The chain employs TRBV20-1 and TRBJ2-1; D might be TRBD1 or TRBD2, each matching 5 bases. Sample: blood, either unsorted or a sorted T cell fraction (not recorded which). Here the CDR3 DNA reads TGCAGTGCTAGGGGAGAGGGGTCCTACAATGAGCAGTTCTTC. Translation gives CSARGEGSYNEQFF.